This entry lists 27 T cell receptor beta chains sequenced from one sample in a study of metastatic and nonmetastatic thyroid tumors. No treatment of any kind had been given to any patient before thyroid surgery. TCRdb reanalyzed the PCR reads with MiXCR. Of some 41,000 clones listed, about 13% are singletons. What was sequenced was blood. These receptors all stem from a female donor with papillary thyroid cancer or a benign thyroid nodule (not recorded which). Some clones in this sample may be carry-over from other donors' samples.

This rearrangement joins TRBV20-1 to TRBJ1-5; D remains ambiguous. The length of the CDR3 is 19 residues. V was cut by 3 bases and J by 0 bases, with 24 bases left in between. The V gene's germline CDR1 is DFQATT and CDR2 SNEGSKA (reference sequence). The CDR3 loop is CSASQAGELGFNSNQPQHF. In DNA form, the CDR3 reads TGCAGTGCTAGTCAGGCTGGTGAGCTTGGATTCAATAGCAATCAGCCCCAGCATTTT.

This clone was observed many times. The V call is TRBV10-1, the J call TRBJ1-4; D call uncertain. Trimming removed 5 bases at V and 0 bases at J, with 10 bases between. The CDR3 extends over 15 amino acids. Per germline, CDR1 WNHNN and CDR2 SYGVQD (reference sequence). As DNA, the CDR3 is TGCGCCAGCAGTAAAAAGATGACAACTAATGAAAAACTGTTTTTT. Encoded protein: CASSKKMTTNEKLFF.

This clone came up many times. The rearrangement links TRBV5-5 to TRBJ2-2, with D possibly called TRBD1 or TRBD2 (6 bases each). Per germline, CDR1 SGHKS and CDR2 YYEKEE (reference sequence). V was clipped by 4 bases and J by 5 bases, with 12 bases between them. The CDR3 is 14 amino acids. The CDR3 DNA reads TGTGCCAGCAGCGTACAGGGAGGAACCGGGGAGCTGTTTTTT. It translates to CASSVQGGTGELFF.

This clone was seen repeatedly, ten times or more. CDR3 region: CASSLAHHGEAFF. CDR3 in DNA: TGTGCCAGCAGCTTAGCGCATCATGGGGAAGCTTTCTTT. This sequence joins TRBV11-1 and TRBJ1-1; D unclear. The CDR3 sequence is 13 residues long. Per germline, CDR1 SGHAT and CDR2 FQDESV (reference sequence). V was trimmed by 0 bases and J by 8 bases, leaving 10 bases between them.

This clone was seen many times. CDR3 bases: TGTGCCAGCAGCTTATTGGCTTCGGCTAGCGGGACGAATGAGCAGTTCTTC. This sequence encodes CASSLLASASGTNEQFF. This sequence joins TRBV11-2 and TRBJ2-1; 9 bases align to TRBD2. J was trimmed by 7 bases and V by 2 bases; bases with no gene match: 12. This CDR3 is 17 amino acids long. Germline-derived CDR1 and CDR2 are SGHAT and FQNNGV.

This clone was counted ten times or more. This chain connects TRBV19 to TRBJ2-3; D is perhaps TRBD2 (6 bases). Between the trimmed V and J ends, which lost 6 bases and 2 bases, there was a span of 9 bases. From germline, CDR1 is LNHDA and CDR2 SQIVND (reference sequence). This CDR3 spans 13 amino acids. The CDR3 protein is CASRRDATDTQYF. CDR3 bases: TGTGCCAGTAGGCGGGACGCCACAGATACGCAGTATTTT.

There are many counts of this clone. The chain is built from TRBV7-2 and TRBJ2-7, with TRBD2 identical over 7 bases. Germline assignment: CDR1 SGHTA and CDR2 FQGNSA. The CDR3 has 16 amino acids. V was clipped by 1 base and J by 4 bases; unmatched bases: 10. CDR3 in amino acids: CASSLGSGGSPYEQYF. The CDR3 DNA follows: TGTGCCAGCAGCTTAGGTTCTGGCGGGAGCCCATACGAGCAGTACTTC.

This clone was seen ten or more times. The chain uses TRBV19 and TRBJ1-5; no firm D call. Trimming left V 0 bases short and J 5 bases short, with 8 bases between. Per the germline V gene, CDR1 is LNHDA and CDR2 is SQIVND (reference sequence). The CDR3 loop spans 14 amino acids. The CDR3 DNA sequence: TGTGCCAGTAGTATAGATAGGACGTATCAGCCCCAGCATTTT. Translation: CASSIDRTYQPQHF.

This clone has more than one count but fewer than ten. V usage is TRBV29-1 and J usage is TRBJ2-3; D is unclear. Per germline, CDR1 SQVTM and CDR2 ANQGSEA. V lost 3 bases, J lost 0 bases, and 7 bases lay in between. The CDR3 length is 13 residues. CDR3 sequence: CSVDRASTDTQYF. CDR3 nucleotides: TGCAGCGTTGACCGCGCGAGCACAGATACGCAGTATTTT.

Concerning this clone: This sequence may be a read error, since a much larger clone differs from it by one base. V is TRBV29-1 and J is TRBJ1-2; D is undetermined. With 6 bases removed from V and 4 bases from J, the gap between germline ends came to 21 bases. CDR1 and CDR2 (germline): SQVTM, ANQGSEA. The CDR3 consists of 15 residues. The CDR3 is CSVLLRGDHVYGYTF. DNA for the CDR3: TGCAGCGTCCTCCTCCGAGGAGATCATGTCTATGGCTACACCTTC.

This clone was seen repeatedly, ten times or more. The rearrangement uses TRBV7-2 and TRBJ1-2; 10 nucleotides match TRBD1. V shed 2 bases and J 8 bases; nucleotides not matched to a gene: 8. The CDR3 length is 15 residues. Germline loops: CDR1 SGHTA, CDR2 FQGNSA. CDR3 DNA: TGTGCCAGCAGCTTATCTAGACAGGGGGCCGAAGGCTACACCTTC. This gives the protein CASSLSRQGAEGYTF.

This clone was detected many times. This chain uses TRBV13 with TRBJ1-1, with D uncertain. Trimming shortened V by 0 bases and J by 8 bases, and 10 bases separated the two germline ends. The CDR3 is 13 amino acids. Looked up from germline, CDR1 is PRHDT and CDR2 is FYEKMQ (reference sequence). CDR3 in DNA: TGTGCCAGCAGCTTAGGTAGAGGGAGAGAAGCTTTCTTT. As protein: CASSLGRGREAFF. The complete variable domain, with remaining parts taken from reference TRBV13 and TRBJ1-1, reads AAGVIQSPRHLIKEKRETATLKCYPIPRHDTVYWYQQGPGQDPQFLISFYEKMQSDKGSIPDRFSAQQFSDYHSELNMSSLELGDSALYFCASSLGRGREAFFGQGTRLTVV.

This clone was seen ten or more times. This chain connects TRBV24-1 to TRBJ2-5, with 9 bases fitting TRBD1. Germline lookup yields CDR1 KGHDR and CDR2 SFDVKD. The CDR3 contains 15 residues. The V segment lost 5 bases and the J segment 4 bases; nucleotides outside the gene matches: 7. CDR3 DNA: TGTGCCACCAGTGGGGCCGGGACAGGGTCAGAGACCCAGTACTTC. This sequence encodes CATSGAGTGSETQYF.

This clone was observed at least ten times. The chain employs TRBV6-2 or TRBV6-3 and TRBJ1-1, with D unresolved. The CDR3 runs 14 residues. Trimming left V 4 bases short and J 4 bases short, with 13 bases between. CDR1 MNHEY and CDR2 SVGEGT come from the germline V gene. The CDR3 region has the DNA TGTGCCAGCAGTTTAGTTGTGGGCGGCACTGAAGCTTTCTTT. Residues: CASSLVVGGTEAFF.

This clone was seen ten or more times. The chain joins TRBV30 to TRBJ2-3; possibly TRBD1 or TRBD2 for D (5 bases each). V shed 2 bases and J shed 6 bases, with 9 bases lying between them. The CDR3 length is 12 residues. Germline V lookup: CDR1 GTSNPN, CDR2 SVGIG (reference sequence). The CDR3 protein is CAWSPGPDTQYF. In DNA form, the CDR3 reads TGTGCCTGGAGTCCGGGACCTGATACGCAGTATTTT. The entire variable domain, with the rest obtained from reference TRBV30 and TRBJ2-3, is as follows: SQTIHQWPATLVQPVGSPLSLECTVEGTSNPNLYWYRQAAGRGLQLLFYSVGIGQISSEVPQNLSASRPQDRQFILSSKKLLLSDSGFYLCAWSPGPDTQYFGPGTRLTVL.

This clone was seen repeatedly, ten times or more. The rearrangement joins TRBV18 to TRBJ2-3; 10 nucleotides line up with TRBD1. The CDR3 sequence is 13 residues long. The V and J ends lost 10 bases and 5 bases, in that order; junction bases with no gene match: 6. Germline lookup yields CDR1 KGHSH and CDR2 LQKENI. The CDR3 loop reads CATTGDRGDTQYF. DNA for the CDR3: TGTGCCACTACGGGGGACAGGGGAGATACGCAGTATTTT.

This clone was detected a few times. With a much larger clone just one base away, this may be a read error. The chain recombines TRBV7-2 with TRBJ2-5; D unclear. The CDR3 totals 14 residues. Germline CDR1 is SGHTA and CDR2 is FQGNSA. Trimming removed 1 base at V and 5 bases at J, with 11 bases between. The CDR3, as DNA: TGTGCCAGCAGCTTAGTCGGTCCATGGGAGACCCAGTACTTC. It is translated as CASSLVGPWETQYF. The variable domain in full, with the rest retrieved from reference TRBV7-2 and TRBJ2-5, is GAGVSQSPSNKVTEKGKDVELRCDPISGHTALYWYRQSLGQGLEFLIYFQGNSAPDKSGLPSDRFSAERTGGSVSTLTIQRTQQEDSAVYLCASSLVGPWETQYFGPGTRLLVL.

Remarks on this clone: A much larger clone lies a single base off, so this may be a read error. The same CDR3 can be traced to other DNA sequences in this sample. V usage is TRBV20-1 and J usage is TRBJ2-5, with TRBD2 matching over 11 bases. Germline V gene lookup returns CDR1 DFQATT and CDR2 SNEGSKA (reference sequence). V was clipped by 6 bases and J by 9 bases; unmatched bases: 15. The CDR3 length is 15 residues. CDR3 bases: TGCAGTGCCCCAGGAAGTAGCGGGAGGGCCGAGGCCCAGTACTTC. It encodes CSAPGSSGRAEAQYF.

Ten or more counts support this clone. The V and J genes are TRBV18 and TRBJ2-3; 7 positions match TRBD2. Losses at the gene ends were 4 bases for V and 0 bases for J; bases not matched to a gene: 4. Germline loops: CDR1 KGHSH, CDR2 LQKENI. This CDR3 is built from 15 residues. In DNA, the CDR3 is TGTGCCAGCTCACGACTAGCAGCCAGCACAGATACGCAGTATTTT. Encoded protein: CASSRLAASTDTQYF. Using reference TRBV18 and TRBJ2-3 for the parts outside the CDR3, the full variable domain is NAGVMQNPRHLVRRRGQEARLRCSPMKGHSHVYWYRQLPEEGLKFMVYLQKENIIDESGMPKERFSAEFPKEGPSILRIQQVVRGDSAAYFCASSRLAASTDTQYFGPGTRLTVL.

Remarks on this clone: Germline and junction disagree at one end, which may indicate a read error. CDR3 in amino acids: CASSQEGGW. DNA of the CDR3: TGCGCCAGCAGCCAAGAAGGAGGCTGG. The genes are TRBV4-1 and TRBJ2-6; D might be TRBD2 (5 bases). This CDR3 comprises 9 residues. CDR1 is MGHRA, CDR2 YSYEKL, per germline.

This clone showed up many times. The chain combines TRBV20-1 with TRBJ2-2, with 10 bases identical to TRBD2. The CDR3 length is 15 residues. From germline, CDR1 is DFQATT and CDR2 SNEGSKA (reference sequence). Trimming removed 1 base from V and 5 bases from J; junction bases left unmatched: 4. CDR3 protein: CSARGAGGRTGELFF. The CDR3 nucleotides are TGCAGTGCTAGAGGAGCGGGAGGGCGAACCGGGGAGCTGTTTTTT.

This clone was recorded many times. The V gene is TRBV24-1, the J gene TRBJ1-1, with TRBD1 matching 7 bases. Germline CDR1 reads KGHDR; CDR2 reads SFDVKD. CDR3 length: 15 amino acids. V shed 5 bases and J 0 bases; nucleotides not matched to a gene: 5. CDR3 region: CATSGPGQMNTEAFF. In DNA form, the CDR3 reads TGTGCCACCAGTGGACCGGGACAGATGAACACTGAAGCTTTCTTT.

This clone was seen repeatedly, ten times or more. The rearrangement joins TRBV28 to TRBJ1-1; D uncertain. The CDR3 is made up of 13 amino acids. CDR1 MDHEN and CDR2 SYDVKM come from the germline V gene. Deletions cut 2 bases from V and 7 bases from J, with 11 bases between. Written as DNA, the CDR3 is TGTGCCAGCAGTTTAATTGTCGGATTTGAAGCTTTCTTT. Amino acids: CASSLIVGFEAFF.

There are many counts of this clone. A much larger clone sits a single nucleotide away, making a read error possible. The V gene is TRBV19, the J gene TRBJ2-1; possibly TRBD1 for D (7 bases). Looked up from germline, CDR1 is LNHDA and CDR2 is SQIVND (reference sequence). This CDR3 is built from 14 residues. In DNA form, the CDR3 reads TGTGCCGGTAGTATAGGGGGCGGAGGGGTTGAGCAGTTCTTC. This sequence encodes CAGSIGGGGVEQFF.

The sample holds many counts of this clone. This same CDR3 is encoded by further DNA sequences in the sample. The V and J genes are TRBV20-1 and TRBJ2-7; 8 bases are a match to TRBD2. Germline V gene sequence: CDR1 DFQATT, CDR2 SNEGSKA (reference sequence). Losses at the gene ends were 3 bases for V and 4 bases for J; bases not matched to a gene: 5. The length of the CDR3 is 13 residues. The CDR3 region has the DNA TGCAGTGCTAGCGGCGGGAGGAATTACGAGCAGTACTTC. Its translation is CSASGGRNYEQYF.

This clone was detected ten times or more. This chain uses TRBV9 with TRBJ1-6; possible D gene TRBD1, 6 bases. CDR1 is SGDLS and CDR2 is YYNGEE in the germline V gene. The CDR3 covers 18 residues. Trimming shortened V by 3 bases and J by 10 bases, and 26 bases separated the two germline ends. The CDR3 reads CASSDSPGAVSVWSPLHF. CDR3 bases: TGTGCCAGCAGCGACAGCCCGGGGGCGGTTTCGGTGTGGTCACCCCTCCACTTT.

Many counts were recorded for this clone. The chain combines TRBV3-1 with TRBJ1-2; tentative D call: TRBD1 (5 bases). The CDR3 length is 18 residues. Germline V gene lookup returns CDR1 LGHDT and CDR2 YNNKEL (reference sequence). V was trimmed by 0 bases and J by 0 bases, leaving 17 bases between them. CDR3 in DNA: TGTGCCAGCAGCCAAGATGCGCAGGGCCTTTTAGCTAACTATGGCTACACCTTC. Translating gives CASSQDAQGLLANYGYTF.